This T cell receptor (beta chain) was profiled in a study of cytomegalovirus exposure and HLA in healthy donors. Study as a whole: The roughly 120 million unique TCR beta sequences, from about 179 million T cells, were found by an earlier analysis.

Broader study findings: Most TCR sequences were seen very rarely across donors, but some public TCRs occurred in many. Another analysis was done later, and it associated more than 15,000 TCR beta sequences with HLA alleles at 0.05 false discovery rate.

The PCR used 60 Vbeta and 13 Jbeta primers. Some clones are missing from TCRdb's copy, which holds only in-frame ones; the method was immunoSEQ multiplex PCR. In the table there are some 150,000 clones, over 70% of which are singletons. As for this clone: Its target is not known.

The germline V gene encodes CDR1 SGHNT and CDR2 YYREEE (reference sequence). Trimming removed 0 bases from V and 4 bases from J, with 14 bases in between. The CDR3 extends over 17 amino acids. Sequenced input: PBMCs. This sequence joins TRBV5-4 and TRBJ2-6, with unresolved D. The clonotype originates from a man aged 25-45 years in good health and CMV-seropositive. In DNA form, the CDR3 reads TGTGCCAGCAGCTTGGCACCCGGGTTTCCCGGGGCCAACGTCCTGACTTTC. Amino acid sequence: CASSLAPGFPGANVLTF.